This T cell receptor (beta chain) was recorded in a study of blood T cell repertoires in COVID-19. Study background: The study drew acute and convalescent COVID-19 samples from the United States, Italy and Spain. The analysed material was cDNA or gDNA that came from T cells, B-cell-depleted T cells, or PBMCs.

This clone was picked up one time. As processed by the authors: Scientists estimated how many nucleated cells there were by amplifying reference gene primers. This table comes from immunoSEQ multiplex PCR, and its TCRdb copy is limited to in-frame clones, with some not included. V and J calls and clone size come straight from that table; D and trimming were deduced from the DNA. Of approximately 140,000 clones in the sample, under 85% were seen once. This TCR derives from a human donor in a cohort sampled during active COVID-19. The sample comprised peripheral blood.

The CDR3 region is CASSAPISGSRTEQYF. The CDR3 region has the DNA TGTGCCAGCAGTGCGCCAATTAGCGGGAGCCGGACCGAGCAGTACTTC. This sequence joins TRBV6-1 and TRBJ2-7, with 9 nucleotides matching TRBD2. The CDR3 consists of 16 residues. Germline trimming cut 4 bases from V and 6 bases from J; bases unmatched to any gene: 13. Germline assignment: CDR1 MNHNS and CDR2 SASEGT.